These 13 T cell receptor beta chains were all obtained from the same sample, sequenced in a study of neoadjuvant anti-PD-1 for oral cavity cancer. Stated time point: after neoadjuvant nivolumab, at surgical resection. Some clones are missing from TCRdb's copy, which holds only in-frame ones; the method was immunoSEQ multiplex PCR. The sample gives some 33,000 clones, 80% of which show up once; nearly 3.5% is in the top ten. Source: PBMCs, taken after nivolumab (anti-PD-1) treatment. Receptors were obtained from a person between 40 and 79 years old with oral cavity squamous cell carcinoma.

The V and J genes are TRBV6-6 and TRBJ2-3; D remains unclear. Germline V lookup: CDR1 MNHNY, CDR2 SVGAGI (reference sequence). V was pared by 2 bases and J by 4 bases, with 4 bases between. The CDR3 sequence is 12 residues long. CDR3 sequence (DNA): TGTGCCAGCAGTTACGGTTCAGATACGCAGTATTTT. Translation gives CASSYGSDTQYF.

The CDR3, as DNA: TGTGCCAGCAGTTGGGACTACAATGAGCAGTTCTTC. Amino acids: CASSWDYNEQFF. The chain employs TRBV6-6 and TRBJ2-1; D remains unclear. The CDR3 extends over 12 amino acids. Germline V lookup: CDR1 MNHNY, CDR2 SVGAGI (reference sequence). V lost 4 bases and J lost 3, with 4 bases in between.

This chain uses TRBV4-3 with TRBJ1-2; tentatively, D is TRBD1 (5 bases). The CDR3 consists of 14 residues. Germline V gene sequence: CDR1 LGHNA, CDR2 YSLEER. V lost 0 bases and J lost 5, with 10 bases in between. CDR3: CASSQERQQYGYTF. In DNA form, the CDR3 reads TGCGCCAGCAGCCAAGAGCGACAGCAGTATGGCTACACCTTC.

There are a few counts of this clone. The V call is TRBV5-1, the J call TRBJ2-1; 8 bases agree with TRBD1. Germline V gene sequence: CDR1 SGHRS, CDR2 YFSETQ. The CDR3 is 15 amino acids. Trimming took 3 bases from V and 2 from J; bases not matched to a gene: 4. The CDR3 spells CASSSTGAAYNEQFF. CDR3 DNA sequence: TGCGCCAGCAGCTCGACAGGGGCCGCCTACAATGAGCAGTTCTTC.

This clone is medium-sized in the sample. The chain joins TRBV13 to TRBJ1-1; no reliable D call. The CDR3 has 19 residues. Looked up from germline, CDR1 is PRHDT and CDR2 is FYEKMQ (reference sequence). V was shortened by 4 bases and J by 0 bases, with 24 bases between the two germline ends. The CDR3 nucleotides are TGTGCCAGCAGCTCAGAACAGTTCCGGGTCGGCTTGGTGAACACTGAAGCTTTCTTT. Encoded protein: CASSSEQFRVGLVNTEAFF. The whole variable domain, filled in from reference TRBV13 and TRBJ1-1, reads AAGVIQSPRHLIKEKRETATLKCYPIPRHDTVYWYQQGPGQDPQFLISFYEKMQSDKGSIPDRFSAQQFSDYHSELNMSSLELGDSALYFCASSSEQFRVGLVNTEAFFGQGTRLTVV.

Of note for this clone: One end of the junction is discordant with germline, which a read error may explain. This rearrangement joins TRBV19 to TRBJ2-1; D is unclear. The CDR3 length is 12 residues. Germline lookup yields CDR1 LNHDA and CDR2 SQIVND (reference sequence). CDR3: CASNSAYNEQFF. In nucleotides, the CDR3 is TGTGCCAGTAACAGCGCCTATAATGAGCAGTTCTTC.

The chain recombines TRBV7-2 with TRBJ1-1; tentatively, D is TRBD1 (6 bases). CDR3 length: 16 amino acids. In germline, CDR1 is SGHTA, CDR2 FQGNSA. The V end was cut by 3 bases, the J end by 1 base, with 15 bases between. The CDR3, as DNA: TGTGCCAGCAGCTTCGGGTTGTGGGGGCAGAACACTGAAGCTTTCTTT. Its protein product is CASSFGLWGQNTEAFF.

In this sample, this clone turned up once. This sequence joins TRBV6-6 and TRBJ1-2, with unresolved D. Germline lookup yields CDR1 MNHNY and CDR2 SVGAGI (reference sequence). This CDR3 region has 11 residues. The ends were cut back, 6 bases at V and 6 bases at J, with 8 bases in the middle. Written as DNA, the CDR3 is TGTGCCAGCAGCCCTGAGAATGGCTACACCTTC. Translating gives CASSPENGYTF.

The chain combines TRBV6-5 with TRBJ1-6; D remains ambiguous. Germline-derived CDR1 and CDR2 are MNHEY and SVGAGI. V lost 6 bases to trimming and J lost 8 bases, with 11 bases between them. This CDR3 has 13 residues. The CDR3 protein is CASRPDLDSPLHF. DNA of the CDR3: TGTGCCAGCAGACCGGATCTCGATTCACCCCTCCACTTT.

The chain joins TRBV15 to TRBJ2-7; D is uncertain. Looked up from germline, CDR1 is LNHNV and CDR2 is YYDKDF (reference sequence). V lost 0 bases and J 5 bases, leaving 8 bases between the germline ends. The CDR3 has 13 residues. Here the CDR3 reads CATSRDQGHEQYF. In nucleotides, the CDR3 is TGTGCCACCAGCAGAGATCAAGGCCACGAGCAGTACTTC.

This rearrangement joins TRBV6-5 to TRBJ1-1; D is possibly TRBD1 (5 bases). This CDR3 has 15 amino acids. V lost 5 bases and J lost 1, with 14 bases in between. Germline CDR1 is MNHEY and CDR2 is SVGAGI. CDR3: CASSNQGTENTEAFF. The DNA of the CDR3 is TGTGCCAGCAGTAACCAAGGGACGGAGAACACTGAAGCTTTCTTT.

This chain joins TRBV5-1 and TRBJ2-3; D ambiguous. The CDR3 has 15 amino acids. The ends were cut back, 1 base at V and 2 bases at J, with 11 bases in the middle. Germline V gene sequence: CDR1 SGHRS, CDR2 YFSETQ. The chain's CDR3 is CASSLQSRDTDTQYF. The CDR3 bases are TGCGCCAGCAGCTTGCAGTCCCGCGACACAGATACGCAGTATTTT.

Written as DNA, the CDR3 is TGCGCCAGCAGCCCCCCGTCCGACGGAAACAATGAGCAGTTCTTC. Protein sequence: CASSPPSDGNNEQFF. This chain links TRBV5-1 with TRBJ2-1; D is undetermined. Per the germline V gene, CDR1 is SGHRS and CDR2 is YFSETQ. Between the trimmed V and J ends, which lost 4 bases and 5 bases, there was a span of 16 bases. The CDR3 sequence is 15 residues long.